The 30 T cell receptor beta chains reported below all come from one sample, sequenced in a study of OX40 agonist ivuxolimab in advanced cancers. TCRdb keeps only in-frame clones here, not all; method: immunoSEQ multiplex PCR. The sample lists about 21,000 clones; roughly 80% were seen once. This sample comprised CD4+ or CD8+ T cells sorted from blood, obtained in a trial of the OX40 agonist ivuxolimab. The source of these receptors is an adult with an advanced solid tumor such as melanoma, head and neck, liver or kidney cancer.

In this sample, this clone turned up a few times. The genes are TRBV21-1 and TRBJ2-2; the DNA was not used to check the table's D call, TRBD2. TRBV21-1 is annotated as a pseudogene. The CDR3 is made up of 12 amino acids. CDR3 sequence reads: CASGDGYRGAVF. The CDR3 bases are TGTGCCAGCGGCGACGGGTACCGGGGAGCTGTTTTT.

This chain links TRBV7-3 with TRBJ1-3, with D possibly matching TRBD1 (5 bases). The germline CDR1 and CDR2 sequences are SGHTA and FQGTGA. CDR3 length: 15 amino acids. V dropped 5 bases and J dropped 1 base, with 12 bases sitting between them. CDR3 DNA sequence: TGTGCCAGCAGCCCCCATGGGGGGTCTGGAAACACCATATATTTT. Encoded protein: CASSPHGGSGNTIYF. Using reference TRBV7-3 and TRBJ1-3 for the parts outside the CDR3, the full variable domain is GAGVSQTPSNKVTEKGKYVELRCDPISGHTALYWYRQSLGQGPEFLIYFQGTGAADDSGLPNDRFFAVRPEGSVSTLKIQRTERGDSAVYLCASSPHGGSGNTIYFGEGSWLTVV.

This chain connects TRBV4-2 to TRBJ2-2, with 14 bases matching TRBD2. Per the germline V gene, CDR1 is LGHNA and CDR2 is YNFKEQ. J was trimmed by 7 bases and V by 2 bases; bases with no gene match: 3. The CDR3 loop spans 16 amino acids. This chain's CDR3 is CASSQRLAGGVGELFF. As DNA, the CDR3 is TGTGCCAGCAGCCAACGACTAGCGGGAGGGGTCGGGGAGCTGTTTTTT.

The chain links TRBV19 to TRBJ2-7, with D perhaps matching TRBD1 (5 bases). The CDR3 has 13 amino acids. V lost 0 bases, J lost 2 bases, and 5 bases lay in between. Looked up from germline, CDR1 is LNHDA and CDR2 is SQIVND (reference sequence). The CDR3 sequence: CASSIEGAYEQYF. In DNA, the CDR3 is TGTGCCAGTAGTATAGAAGGGGCCTACGAGCAGTACTTC.

Comments on this clone: Other DNA sequences in this sample translate to the same CDR3. The V and J genes are TRBV28 and TRBJ1-5, with a tentative D call TRBD1 (6 bases). The CDR3 has 13 residues. Germline values: CDR1 MDHEN, CDR2 SYDVKM. The V and J ends lost 8 bases and 0 bases respectively, with 8 bases between them. The CDR3, as DNA: TGTGCCAGCGGCAGGGGTAGCAATCAGCCCCAGCATTTT. It specifies CASGRGSNQPQHF. Complete variable domain (other parts from reference TRBV28 and TRBJ1-5): DVKVTQSSRYLVKRTGEKVFLECVQDMDHENMFWYRQDPGLGLRLIYFSYDVKMKEKGDIPEGYSVSREKKERFSLILESASTNQTSMYLCASGRGSNQPQHFGDGTRLSIL.

The chain couples TRBV6-1 to TRBJ1-2; 9 bases align to TRBD1. CDR3 length equals 15 residues. V shed 6 bases, J shed 2 bases, and the junction held 7 bases outside the gene matches. Germline CDR1 and CDR2: MNHNS and SASEGT. The CDR3 here is CASRQSGTGNYGYTF. Written as DNA, the CDR3 is TGTGCCAGCAGGCAATCCGGGACAGGGAACTATGGCTACACCTTC.

This chain joins TRBV6-5 and TRBJ2-3, with TRBD2 as a possible D gene (5 bases). Looked up from germline, CDR1 is MNHEY and CDR2 is SVGAGI. The CDR3 is 14 amino acids. Trimming stripped 7 bases from V and 2 bases from J, with 13 bases between. In nucleotides, the CDR3 is TGTGCCAGCACCCCCCGCGGGTTCACAGATACGCAGTATTTT. Its translation is CASTPRGFTDTQYF.

The chain couples TRBV2 to TRBJ1-2; 8 nucleotides match TRBD1. Germline CDR1 is SNHLY and CDR2 is FYNNEI. V was pared by 6 bases and J by 8 bases, with 11 bases of the junction left unmatched. CDR3 length: 14 residues. The CDR3 spells CASRDVGQGGGYTF. The CDR3 coding sequence is TGTGCCAGCAGGGATGTAGGACAGGGTGGAGGCTACACCTTC.

The V call is TRBV4-1, the J call TRBJ2-7; the D gene could be TRBD1 or TRBD2 (5 bases each). CDR3 size: 16 residues. In germline, CDR1 is MGHRA, CDR2 YSYEKL. V lost 3 bases and J lost 5, with 20 bases in between. The CDR3 here is CASSQRGGGVGDEQYF. The CDR3 DNA reads as TGCGCCAGCAGCCAGCGCGGTGGGGGAGTAGGCGACGAGCAGTACTTC.

This clone came up once. Other DNA variants within this sample encode the same CDR3. V is TRBV5-1 and J is TRBJ2-1, with 8 bases aligning to TRBD2. Germline V lookup: CDR1 SGHRS, CDR2 YFSETQ. CDR3 length: 14 residues. The V gene end was trimmed by 2 bases and the J gene end by 3 bases; junction bases not matched to a gene: 1. DNA of the CDR3: TGCGCCAGCAGCTTAAGCGGGGGCTACAATGAGCAGTTCTTC. Its translation: CASSLSGGYNEQFF.

The rearrangement joins TRBV4-2 to TRBJ2-7; TRBD2 agrees at 7 bases. Germline CDR1 is LGHNA and CDR2 is YNFKEQ. Trimming removed 0 bases from V and 0 bases from J; junction bases left unmatched: 8. The CDR3 consists of 17 residues. The CDR3 loop is CASSQDSLGGSSYEQYF. CDR3 DNA sequence: TGTGCCAGCAGCCAAGATAGTCTAGGCGGGAGCTCCTACGAGCAGTACTTC.

The chain couples TRBV6-6 to TRBJ2-6, with unresolved D. Germline V lookup: CDR1 MNHNY, CDR2 SVGAGI (reference sequence). The CDR3 covers 16 residues. Deletions cut 1 base from V and 0 bases from J, with 7 bases between. CDR3 region: CASSYFRVSGANVLTF. CDR3 DNA sequence: TGTGCCAGCAGTTACTTTAGGGTCTCTGGGGCCAACGTCCTGACTTTC.

This chain links TRBV5-1 with TRBJ1-6; D is undetermined. Germline CDR1 and CDR2: SGHRS and YFSETQ. The CDR3 length is 15 residues. V was trimmed by 0 bases and J by 10 bases, leaving 14 bases between them. The CDR3 DNA follows: TGCGCCAGCAGCTTGGATCTTAACGGGAAATCACCCCTCCACTTT. Its protein product is CASSLDLNGKSPLHF.

The V and J genes are TRBV4-1 and TRBJ2-7; possibly TRBD1 or TRBD2 for D (5 bases each). Trimming removed 1 base at V and 1 base at J, with 8 bases between. The CDR3 spans 14 residues. CDR1 and CDR2 (germline): MGHRA, YSYEKL. The CDR3, as DNA: TGCGCCAGCAGCCAAGGGGGCGGGTCCTACGAGCAGTACTTC. It translates to CASSQGGGSYEQYF.

The sample holds a few counts of this clone. The J gene is TRBJ1-5, the V gene TRBV5-6; D remains unclear. The CDR3 is 14 residues long. Looked up from germline, CDR1 is SGHDT and CDR2 is YYEEEE. Trimming removed 2 bases at V and 0 bases at J, with 6 bases between. CDR3 sequence (DNA): TGTGCCAGCAGCTTCTTTCGTAGCAATCAGCCCCAGCATTTT. It codes for CASSFFRSNQPQHF.

V and J are TRBV11-3 and TRBJ2-1, with no clear D. The length of the CDR3 is 15 residues. Trimming removed 5 bases from V and 0 bases from J, with 11 bases in between. Germline lookup yields CDR1 SGHNT and CDR2 YENEEA. This chain's CDR3 is CASSPRVGSYNEQFF. Written as DNA, the CDR3 is TGTGCCAGCAGCCCACGGGTGGGCTCCTACAATGAGCAGTTCTTC.

The chain joins TRBV21-1 to TRBJ1-5. TRBV21-1 is classified as a pseudogene. The CDR3 extends over 16 amino acids. CDR3 region: CASSNHPPFSNQPQHF. The CDR3, as DNA: TGTGCCAGCAGCAATCATCCGCCATTCAGCAATCAGCCCCAGCATTTT.

V is TRBV19 and J is TRBJ2-2; possibly TRBD1 for D (6 bases). The germline CDR1 and CDR2 sequences are LNHDA and SQIVND (reference sequence). This CDR3 is built from 17 residues. The V and J ends lost 3 bases and 3 bases respectively, with 17 bases between them. The CDR3 DNA reads TGTGCCAGTAGTATTAGCCCAGGGGAATTATACACCGGGGAGCTGTTTTTT. Protein: CASSISPGELYTGELFF.

The genes are TRBV15 and TRBJ1-5; unclear D gene. Germline CDR1 reads LNHNV; CDR2 reads YYDKDF (reference sequence). V shed 2 bases and J shed 5 bases, with 13 bases lying between them. The CDR3 length is 15 residues. CDR3 in amino acids: CATSRPGSYDQPQHF. CDR3 sequence (DNA): TGTGCCACCAGCAGACCAGGATCGTACGATCAGCCCCAGCATTTT.

The rearrangement joins TRBV11-2 to TRBJ2-7; D call uncertain. Trimming pared 4 bases from V and 5 bases from J, leaving 6 bases between. The germline gives CDR1 SGHAT, CDR2 FQNNGV. The CDR3 length is 11 residues. The CDR3 is CASSSGHEQYF. The CDR3, as DNA: TGTGCCAGCAGCTCAGGACACGAGCAGTACTTC.

This chain joins TRBV7-9 and TRBJ2-1; no clear D. The CDR3 is 15 amino acids. The germline gives CDR1 SEHNR, CDR2 FQNEAQ (reference sequence). V lost 4 bases and J 0 bases, leaving 10 bases between the germline ends. In DNA form, the CDR3 reads TGTGCCAGCAGCTCGAACACGGACTCCTACAATGAGCAGTTCTTC. Translation: CASSSNTDSYNEQFF.

CDR3 residues: CSVDGQGFNQETQYF. DNA for the CDR3: TGCAGCGTTGATGGACAGGGGTTCAACCAAGAGACCCAGTACTTC. This rearrangement joins TRBV29-1 to TRBJ2-5; 9 bases are a match to TRBD1. Looked up from germline, CDR1 is SQVTM and CDR2 is ANQGSEA. The CDR3 length is 15 residues. The ends lost 3 bases at V and 0 bases at J; junction bases unmatched: 5.

The chain has TRBV6-5 and TRBJ1-1; D is undetermined. The CDR3 totals 12 residues. Germline values: CDR1 MNHEY, CDR2 SVGAGI. V gave up 2 bases and J gave up 5 bases, with 6 bases separating them. The CDR3 sequence is CASSYLGTEAFF. CDR3 DNA: TGTGCCAGCAGTTACCTGGGTACTGAAGCTTTCTTT.

The chain links TRBV27 to TRBJ2-1, with D maybe TRBD2 (5 bases). The CDR3 extends over 15 amino acids. CDR1 MNHEY and CDR2 SMNVEV come from the germline V gene (reference sequence). Trimming pared 5 bases from V and 5 bases from J, leaving 16 bases between. The CDR3 DNA sequence: TGTGCCAGCAGTCCAGGAGGAGCCCGTAACAATGAGCAGTTCTTC. Translated: CASSPGGARNNEQFF.

The CDR3 sequence: CASSLGAGGWSTEAFF. The DNA of the CDR3 is TGCGCCAGCAGCTTGGGGGCAGGGGGCTGGAGCACTGAAGCTTTCTTT. This chain uses TRBV5-1 with TRBJ1-1, with TRBD1 matching 8 bases. This CDR3 is built from 16 residues. Germline CDR1 and CDR2: SGHRS and YFSETQ. V dropped 0 bases and J dropped 4; count of bases not matched to a gene: 8.

The chain is built from TRBV7-9 and TRBJ2-1, with D unclear. The V end lost 5 bases, the J end lost 6 bases, and 11 bases lay between the germline ends. The germline CDR1 and CDR2 sequences are SEHNR and FQNEAQ (reference sequence). This CDR3 contains 13 residues. This CDR3 reads CASSPVLGNEQFF. The CDR3 nucleotides read TGTGCCAGCAGCCCTGTCCTGGGCAATGAGCAGTTCTTC.

J is TRBJ1-1 and V is TRBV28, with TRBD1 identical over 7 bases. Trimming removed 6 bases from V and 0 bases from J; junction bases left unmatched: 4. CDR3 length: 14 residues. Germline V gene sequence: CDR1 MDHEN, CDR2 SYDVKM. The CDR3 bases are TGTGCCAGCAGGAAGGGGGCAATGAACACTGAAGCTTTCTTT. Its translation: CASRKGAMNTEAFF.

The rearrangement joins TRBV10-3 to TRBJ1-3; 7 nucleotides align to TRBD1. CDR3 length equals 16 residues. V lost 2 bases and J lost 0; bases outside the gene matches: 4. CDR1 ENHRY and CDR2 SYGVKD come from the germline V gene. The CDR3 DNA reads as TGTGCCATCAGTGAGATGACAGGGCTCTCTGGAAACACCATATATTTT. Translating gives CAISEMTGLSGNTIYF.

Relative to its sample, this clone is medium-sized (0.01 to 0.1%). The same CDR3 arises from other DNA sequences in this sample as well. The J gene is TRBJ1-1, the V gene TRBV5-1, with 7 bases lining up with TRBD1. The CDR3 is 14 residues long. V lost 0 bases and J lost 3; bases outside the gene matches: 2. Germline V CDR1 and CDR2: SGHRS, YFSETQ. As DNA, the CDR3 is TGCGCCAGCAGCTTGGCAGGGGGGTACACTGAAGCTTTCTTT. Encoded protein: CASSLAGGYTEAFF.

The chain combines TRBV6-6 with TRBJ2-7; 8 nucleotides line up with TRBD1. The V gene end was trimmed by 4 bases and the J gene end by 5 bases; junction bases not matched to a gene: 4. The CDR3 runs 13 residues. Germline V gives CDR1 MNHNY, CDR2 SVGAGI (reference sequence). The CDR3 here is CASSWGTGNEQYF. The CDR3 DNA follows: TGTGCCAGCAGTTGGGGGACAGGCAACGAGCAGTACTTC.